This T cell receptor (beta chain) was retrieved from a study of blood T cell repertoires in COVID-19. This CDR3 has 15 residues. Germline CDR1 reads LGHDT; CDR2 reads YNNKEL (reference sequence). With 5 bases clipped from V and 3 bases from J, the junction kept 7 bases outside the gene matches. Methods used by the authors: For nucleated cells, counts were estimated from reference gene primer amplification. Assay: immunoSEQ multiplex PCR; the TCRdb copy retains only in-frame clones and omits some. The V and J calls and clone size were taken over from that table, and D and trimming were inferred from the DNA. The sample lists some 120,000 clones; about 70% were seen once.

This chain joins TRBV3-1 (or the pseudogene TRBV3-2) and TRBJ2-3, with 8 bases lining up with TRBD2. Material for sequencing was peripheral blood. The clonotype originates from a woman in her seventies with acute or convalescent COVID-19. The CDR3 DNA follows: TGTGCCAGCAGCGCCCGAGCGGGAGAGACAGATACGCAGTATTTT. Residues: CASSARAGETDTQYF.